This T cell receptor (beta chain) was found in a study of cytomegalovirus exposure and HLA in healthy donors. Study conclusions and caveats: Later on, a genetic analysis was performed. It linked a missense variant in DCLRE1C with V- and J-gene trimming of TCR beta.

As regards this clone: Its antigen is undetermined.

Germline V lookup: CDR1 SGHAT, CDR2 FQNNGV. The CDR3 runs to 14 residues. V was trimmed by 5 bases and J by 3 bases, leaving 11 bases between them. Primers for the PCR totalled 60 Vbeta and 13 Jbeta. Profiled with immunoSEQ multiplex PCR; TCRdb holds only in-frame clones, not every one. This table holds 40,000 to 45,000 clones, around 90% found once. This chain links TRBV11-2 with TRBJ1-5; D is unresolved. The clonotype comes from a woman between 40 and 50 years old in good health and CMV-seropositive. The specimen sequenced was PBMCs. As DNA, the CDR3 is TGTGCCAGCAGCCCTCTGGCCCACAATCAGCCCCAGCATTTT. This encodes CASSPLAHNQPQHF.